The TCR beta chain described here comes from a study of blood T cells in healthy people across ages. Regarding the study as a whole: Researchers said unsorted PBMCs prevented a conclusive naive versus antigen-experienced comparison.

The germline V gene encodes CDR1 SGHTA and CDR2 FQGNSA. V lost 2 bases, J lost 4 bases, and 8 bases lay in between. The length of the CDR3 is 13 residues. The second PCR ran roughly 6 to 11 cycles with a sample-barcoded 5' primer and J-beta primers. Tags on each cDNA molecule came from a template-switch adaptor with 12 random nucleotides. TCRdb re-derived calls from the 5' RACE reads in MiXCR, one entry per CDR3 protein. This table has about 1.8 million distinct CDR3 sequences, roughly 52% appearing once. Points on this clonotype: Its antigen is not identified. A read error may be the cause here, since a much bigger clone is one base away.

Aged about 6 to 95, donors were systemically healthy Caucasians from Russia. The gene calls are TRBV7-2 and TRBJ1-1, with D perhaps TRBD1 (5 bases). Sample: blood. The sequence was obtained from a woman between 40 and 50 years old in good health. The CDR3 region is CASSLWGSTEAFF. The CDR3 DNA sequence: TGTGCCAGCAGCTTATGGGGGAGCACTGAAGCTTTCTTT.